Below are 29 T cell receptor beta chains sequenced from a single sample in a study of siplizumab effects on memory and regulatory T cells. Repertoires were generated with immunoSEQ multiplex PCR, while TCRdb's copy carries only in-frame clones and drops some. The sample shows over 70,000 clones, about 90% of them seen only once. Sequencing was carried out using CD4+ T cells sorted from blood. The receptors come from a human donor in good health.

In this sample, this clone turned up once. The chain recombines TRBV9 with TRBJ2-1; 14 positions agree with TRBD2. J gave up 8 bases and V 4 bases, and 11 bases lay outside the gene matches. The CDR3 is 17 residues long. Germline CDR1 and CDR2: SGDLS and YYNGEE. CDR3 coding DNA: TGTGCCAGCAGCTCCACGACTAGCGGGAGGGCTGGGGATGAGCAGTTCTTC. This codes for CASSSTTSGRAGDEQFF.

The chain links TRBV7-2 to TRBJ2-2; D not certain. The CDR3 spans 13 residues. Trimming cost V 5 bases and J 5 bases, with 9 bases left between them. In germline, CDR1 is SGHTA, CDR2 FQGNSA. CDR3 nucleotide sequence: TGTGCCAGCAGCGTGGAGCTTACCGGGGAGCTGTTTTTT. It codes for CASSVELTGELFF.

The chain uses TRBV18 and TRBJ2-1, with TRBD2 identical over 7 bases. The length of the CDR3 is 14 residues. The germline V gene has CDR1 KGHSH and CDR2 LQKENI. Germline trimming cut 5 bases from V and 6 bases from J; bases unmatched to any gene: 7. CDR3 nucleotides: TGTGCCAGCTCAACCCGGGAGGTGGGCAATGAGCAGTTCTTC. It encodes CASSTREVGNEQFF.

The chain couples TRBV6-1 to TRBJ2-3; TRBD2 aligns across 9 bases. Germline assignment: CDR1 MNHNS and CDR2 SASEGT. V lost 5 bases to trimming and J lost 5 bases; unmatched junction nucleotides: 8. The CDR3 length is 15 residues. Written as DNA, the CDR3 is TGTGCCAGCAGTAAACTAGCGGGTTACGGAGATACGCAGTATTTT. Protein: CASSKLAGYGDTQYF.

The chain links TRBV28 to TRBJ1-5, with D uncertain. This CDR3 region has 14 residues. Germline lookup yields CDR1 MDHEN and CDR2 SYDVKM. Deletions cut 2 bases from V and 4 bases from J, with 9 bases between. This CDR3 is CASSLDGVNQPQHF. The DNA for the CDR3 is TGTGCCAGCAGTTTAGACGGGGTTAATCAGCCCCAGCATTTT.

This clone was seen just once. The chain couples TRBV10-3 to TRBJ2-5; D is unresolved. V lost 3 bases to trimming and J lost 7 bases, with 15 bases between them. CDR1 ENHRY and CDR2 SYGVKD come from the germline V gene. The CDR3 sequence is 14 residues long. The CDR3 here is CAISEPAGPLTQYF. The CDR3 nucleotides read TGTGCCATCAGTGAACCCGCAGGCCCACTGACCCAGTACTTC.

The chain carries TRBV19 and TRBJ1-5, with D maybe TRBD1 (5 bases). Germline CDR1 reads LNHDA; CDR2 reads SQIVND (reference sequence). V dropped 8 bases and J dropped 5 bases, with 16 bases sitting between them. This CDR3 region has 14 residues. CDR3 in amino acids: CASLLGGTDQPQHF. DNA for the CDR3: TGTGCCAGTCTCCTGGGGGGAACGGATCAGCCCCAGCATTTT.

The rearrangement links TRBV4-1 to TRBJ2-6; TRBD2 might be the D (6 bases). This CDR3 has 16 amino acids. From germline, CDR1 is MGHRA and CDR2 YSYEKL. The V and J ends lost 3 bases and 0 bases respectively, with 9 bases between them. CDR3 sequence: CASSQAGRSGANVLTF. For the CDR3, the DNA is TGCGCCAGCAGCCAGGCGGGGCGCTCTGGGGCCAACGTCCTGACTTTC.

Only one count was recorded for this clone. The rearrangement uses TRBV5-4 and TRBJ2-5, with D possibly being TRBD2 (5 bases). This CDR3 is built from 13 residues. In germline, CDR1 is SGHNT, CDR2 YYREEE (reference sequence). V was clipped by 2 bases and J by 5 bases, with 10 bases between them. The CDR3 DNA reads TGTGCCAGCAGCTTTCGGGGATCGGAGACCCAGTACTTC. It codes for CASSFRGSETQYF.

The rearrangement joins TRBV19 to TRBJ2-1; 13 nucleotides line up with TRBD2. CDR1 and CDR2 from the germline V gene are LNHDA and SQIVND (reference sequence). The CDR3 is 16 amino acids. V lost 4 bases and J lost 6; bases outside the gene matches: 6. CDR3 residues: CASSTGTSGVLNEQFF. CDR3 DNA: TGTGCCAGTAGTACCGGGACTAGCGGGGTCCTCAATGAGCAGTTCTTC.

The chain employs TRBV5-6 and TRBJ1-1, with D hard to call. Germline CDR1 and CDR2: SGHDT and YYEEEE. V lost 4 bases to trimming and J lost 6 bases, with 19 bases between them. The CDR3 runs 15 residues. Here the CDR3 reads CASSIRGRGKAEAFF. CDR3 coding DNA: TGTGCCAGCAGCATTCGAGGGCGGGGAAAGGCTGAAGCTTTCTTT.

The V and J genes are TRBV7-8 and TRBJ1-1; weak D call: TRBD1 (5 bases). V lost 1 base and J 1 base, leaving 7 bases between the germline ends. CDR1 and CDR2 (germline): SGHVS, FQNEAQ. The length of the CDR3 is 14 residues. The CDR3 DNA is TGTGCCAGCAGCTTAGTGACAGCGAACACTGAAGCTTTCTTT. Translation: CASSLVTANTEAFF.

The chain combines TRBV7-8 with TRBJ2-7; D unresolved. Trimming cost V 3 bases and J 3 bases, with 6 bases left between them. Germline-derived CDR1 and CDR2 are SGHVS and FQNEAQ. There are 12 residues in the CDR3. The CDR3 coding sequence is TGTGCCAGCAGCTTCGTCCTCTACGAGCAGTACTTC. This translates into CASSFVLYEQYF. Full variable domain (outside the CDR3, taken from reference TRBV7-8 and TRBJ2-7): GAGVSQSPRYKVAKRGQDVALRCDPISGHVSLFWYQQALGQGPEFLTYFQNEAQLDKSGLPSDRFFAERPEGSVSTLKIQRTQQEDSAVYLCASSFVLYEQYFGPGTRLTVT.

The chain is built from TRBV29-1 and TRBJ2-3, with D perhaps being TRBD1 or TRBD2 (6 bases each). In germline, CDR1 is SQVTM, CDR2 ANQGSEA. This CDR3 comprises 18 residues. Trimming removed 1 base at V and 4 bases at J, with 24 bases between. CDR3 residues: CSVEGPIRKDRGADTQYF. CDR3 in DNA: TGCAGCGTTGAAGGCCCAATACGTAAGGATAGGGGGGCAGATACGCAGTATTTT.

A single count supports this clone. Here the CDR3 reads CASSPPTGSSYEQYF. CDR3 bases: TGTGCCAGCTCACCGCCAACAGGATCTTCCTACGAGCAGTACTTC. The chain couples TRBV18 to TRBJ2-7, with D maybe TRBD1 (5 bases). CDR3 length: 15 residues. The germline CDR1 and CDR2 sequences are KGHSH and LQKENI. Trimming removed 3 bases from V and 1 base from J, with 13 bases in between.

This clone was seen just once. The gene calls are TRBV7-2 and TRBJ1-6, with D possibly TRBD1 on 5 matching bases. The CDR3 is made up of 15 amino acids. The germline V gene has CDR1 SGHTA and CDR2 FQGNSA. V shed 4 bases and J shed 9 bases, with 16 bases lying between them. The CDR3: CASSSLGQGSSPLHF. DNA for the CDR3: TGTGCCAGCAGCTCCTTAGGGCAGGGCAGTTCACCCCTCCACTTT.

The V and J genes are TRBV30 and TRBJ2-3; D is ambiguous. Germline loops: CDR1 GTSNPN, CDR2 SVGIG (reference sequence). Trimming pared 1 base from V and 1 base from J, leaving 0 bases between. This CDR3 contains 11 residues. CDR3 amino acids: CAWSGTDTQYF. The DNA for the CDR3 is TGTGCCTGGAGTGGCACAGATACGCAGTATTTT.

This chain links TRBV4-1 with TRBJ2-1; weak D call: TRBD2 (5 bases). CDR3 length: 17 amino acids. Germline values: CDR1 MGHRA, CDR2 YSYEKL. Trimming took 2 bases from V and 7 from J, leaving 21 bases between them. The CDR3 sequence: CASSQKGMQRLGNEQFF. CDR3 DNA sequence: TGCGCCAGCAGCCAAAAAGGGATGCAGCGGCTGGGGAATGAGCAGTTCTTC.

The V gene is TRBV10-3, the J gene TRBJ2-1, with D possibly TRBD2 on 6 matching bases. The CDR3 length is 14 residues. The germline V gene encodes CDR1 ENHRY and CDR2 SYGVKD. V was pared by 7 bases and J by 6 bases, with 16 bases between. This CDR3 reads CAINIGGLVNEQFF. The CDR3, as DNA: TGTGCCATCAATATCGGGGGTTTGGTCAATGAGCAGTTCTTC.

This clone was observed once. J is TRBJ1-2 and V is TRBV6-5, with D possibly matching TRBD1 (5 bases). V gave up 5 bases and J gave up 5 bases, with 15 bases separating them. The CDR3 consists of 14 residues. Germline values: CDR1 MNHEY, CDR2 SVGAGI. The CDR3 DNA reads as TGTGCCAGCAGTAAACAGAGGGGTGGATATGGCTACACCTTC. This gives the protein CASSKQRGGYGYTF.

The CDR3 nucleotides read TGTGCCATCAGGGTAGCGGGAGCGCACGAGCAGTACTTC. Translating gives CAIRVAGAHEQYF. The chain recombines TRBV10-3 with TRBJ2-7; 9 positions match TRBD2. The CDR3 has 13 amino acids. Germline CDR1 is ENHRY and CDR2 is SYGVKD. Trimming at V came to 6 bases and at J to 5 bases, leaving 5 bases not matched to a gene.

The chain has TRBV6-5 and TRBJ2-3; 9 bases are a match to TRBD1. V gave up 6 bases and J gave up 0 bases; unmatched junction bases: 4. The CDR3 loop spans 15 amino acids. Germline assignment: CDR1 MNHEY and CDR2 SVGAGI. Written as DNA, the CDR3 is TGTGCCAGCAGCCCGGGACAGGGTAGCACAGATACGCAGTATTTT. It specifies CASSPGQGSTDTQYF.

V gene TRBV6-5 combines with J gene TRBJ1-5; D is unclear. This CDR3 region has 14 residues. The germline V gene has CDR1 MNHEY and CDR2 SVGAGI. Deletions cut 5 bases from V and 4 bases from J, with 12 bases between. CDR3 in amino acids: CASSPLSGNQPQHF. CDR3 nucleotide sequence: TGTGCCAGCAGTCCCCTCTCGGGTAATCAGCCCCAGCATTTT.

V is TRBV6-1 and J is TRBJ1-4, with 9 bases fitting TRBD1. The V and J ends lost 8 bases and 7 bases, in that order; junction bases with no gene match: 8. Per germline, CDR1 MNHNS and CDR2 SASEGT. The CDR3 runs 14 residues. In DNA form, the CDR3 reads TGTGCCAGCGGAAAGGGACAGGGTTTTGAAAAACTGTTTTTT. Residues: CASGKGQGFEKLFF.

The rearrangement joins TRBV4-2 to TRBJ2-1, with D tentatively TRBD1 (5 bases). Germline CDR1 reads LGHNA; CDR2 reads YNFKEQ. The CDR3 sequence is 13 residues long. Trimming took off 0 bases at V and 7 bases at J, with 7 bases between the two ends. CDR3 sequence reads: CASSQEPGNEQFF. The DNA for the CDR3 is TGTGCCAGCAGCCAAGAGCCAGGGAATGAGCAGTTCTTC.

The chain joins TRBV6-5 to TRBJ2-2, with 9 bases that match TRBD2. The trim removed 5 bases at V and 4 bases at J, leaving 5 bases unmatched. CDR1 is MNHEY and CDR2 is SVGAGI in the germline V gene. This CDR3 is 15 amino acids long. The CDR3 sequence is CASSRRREGTGELFF. The CDR3 DNA reads as TGTGCCAGCAGTCGTAGGCGGGAGGGCACCGGGGAGCTGTTTTTT.

V usage is TRBV19 and J usage is TRBJ2-7, with D perhaps TRBD1 (6 bases). This CDR3 has 15 amino acids. CDR1 is LNHDA and CDR2 is SQIVND in the germline V gene (reference sequence). The V and J ends lost 1 base and 0 bases respectively, with 10 bases between them. CDR3 coding DNA: TGTGCCAGTAGTATAGCCGACAGGAGCTCCTACGAGCAGTACTTC. This codes for CASSIADRSSYEQYF.

This clone was counted once. The chain carries TRBV29-1 and TRBJ1-1; a weak D match, TRBD1 (5 bases). V lost 3 bases, J lost 1 base, and 15 bases lay in between. The CDR3 loop spans 15 amino acids. The V gene's germline CDR1 is SQVTM and CDR2 ANQGSEA. Written as DNA, the CDR3 is TGCAGCGTTGATAATCAGGGTAGTACGAACACTGAAGCTTTCTTT. The encoded protein is CSVDNQGSTNTEAFF.

This chain links TRBV6-1 with TRBJ1-2; D unclear. The CDR3 length is 13 residues. The germline CDR1 and CDR2 sequences are MNHNS and SASEGT. The V gene lost 0 bases and the J gene lost 3 bases, with 5 bases spanning the gap. The CDR3 loop reads CASSEAADYGYTF. The CDR3 DNA sequence: TGTGCCAGCAGTGAAGCGGCAGACTATGGCTACACCTTC.